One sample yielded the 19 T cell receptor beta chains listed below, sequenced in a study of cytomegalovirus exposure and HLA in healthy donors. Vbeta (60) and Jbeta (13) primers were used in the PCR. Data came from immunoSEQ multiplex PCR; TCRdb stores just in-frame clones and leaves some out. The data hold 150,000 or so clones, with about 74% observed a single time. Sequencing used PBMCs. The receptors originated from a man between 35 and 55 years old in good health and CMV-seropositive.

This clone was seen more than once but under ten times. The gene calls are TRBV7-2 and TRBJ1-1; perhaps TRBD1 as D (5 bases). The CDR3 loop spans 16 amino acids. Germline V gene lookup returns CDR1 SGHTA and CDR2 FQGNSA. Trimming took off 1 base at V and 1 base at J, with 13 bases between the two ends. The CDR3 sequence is CASSLVVGRGNTEAFF. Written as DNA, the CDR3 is TGTGCCAGCAGCTTAGTGGTGGGGCGAGGGAACACTGAAGCTTTCTTT.

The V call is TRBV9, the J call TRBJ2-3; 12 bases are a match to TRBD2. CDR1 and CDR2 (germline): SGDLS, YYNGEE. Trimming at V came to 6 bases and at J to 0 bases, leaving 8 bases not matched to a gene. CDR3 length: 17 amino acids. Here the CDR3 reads CASNLAGGILSTDTQYF. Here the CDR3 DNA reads TGTGCCAGCAACCTAGCGGGAGGGATTCTTAGCACAGATACGCAGTATTTT.

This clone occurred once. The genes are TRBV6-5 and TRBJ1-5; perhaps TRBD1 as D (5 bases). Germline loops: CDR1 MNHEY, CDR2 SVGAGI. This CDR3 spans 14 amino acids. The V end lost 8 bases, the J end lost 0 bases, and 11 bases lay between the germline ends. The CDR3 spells CASRDRYSNQPQHF. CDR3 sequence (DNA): TGTGCCAGCCGCGACAGATATAGCAATCAGCCCCAGCATTTT.

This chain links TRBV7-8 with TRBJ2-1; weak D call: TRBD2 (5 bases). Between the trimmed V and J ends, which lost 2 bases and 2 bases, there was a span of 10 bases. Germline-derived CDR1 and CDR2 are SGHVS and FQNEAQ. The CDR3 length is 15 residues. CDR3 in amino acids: CASSLRPGTYNEQFF. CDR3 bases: TGTGCCAGCAGCTTACGTCCGGGGACCTACAATGAGCAGTTCTTC.

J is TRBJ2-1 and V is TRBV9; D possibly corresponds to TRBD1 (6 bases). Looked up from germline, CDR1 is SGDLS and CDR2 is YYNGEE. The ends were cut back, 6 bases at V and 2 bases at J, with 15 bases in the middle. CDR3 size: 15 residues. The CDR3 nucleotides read TGTGCCAGCACTCACGGTGGGGGCCCCTACAATGAGCAGTTCTTC. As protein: CASTHGGGPYNEQFF.

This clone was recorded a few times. CDR3 nucleotides: TGTGCCAGCAGCCCGGGACAGGGGGATGCCACCTTC. It yields the protein CASSPGQGDATF. The chain has TRBV7-3 and TRBJ1-2; 11 bases align to TRBD1. The V segment lost 5 bases and the J segment 13 bases; nucleotides outside the gene matches: 6. This CDR3 contains 12 residues. Germline V gives CDR1 SGHTA, CDR2 FQGTGA.

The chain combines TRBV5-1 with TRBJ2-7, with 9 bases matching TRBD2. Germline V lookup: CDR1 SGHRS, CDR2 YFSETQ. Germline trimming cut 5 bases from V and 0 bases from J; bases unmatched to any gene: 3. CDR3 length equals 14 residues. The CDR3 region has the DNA TGCGCCAGCAGTATGACTAGCGGCTCCTACGAGCAGTACTTC. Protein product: CASSMTSGSYEQYF.

The CDR3 DNA reads as TGTGCCAGTAGTATCTTCTCAGCGGGATCCCACAATGAGCAGTTCTTC. Protein product: CASSIFSAGSHNEQFF. V usage is TRBV19 and J usage is TRBJ2-1; 7 bases are a match to TRBD2. This CDR3 is built from 16 residues. Germline V gene sequence: CDR1 LNHDA, CDR2 SQIVND (reference sequence). V shed 3 bases, J shed 5 bases, and the junction held 10 bases outside the gene matches.

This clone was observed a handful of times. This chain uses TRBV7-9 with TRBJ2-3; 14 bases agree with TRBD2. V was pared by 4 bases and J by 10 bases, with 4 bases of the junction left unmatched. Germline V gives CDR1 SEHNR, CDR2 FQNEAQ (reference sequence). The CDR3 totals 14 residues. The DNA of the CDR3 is TGTGCCAGCAGCTCGGGACTAGCGGGAGAGGCGCAGTATTTT. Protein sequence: CASSSGLAGEAQYF.

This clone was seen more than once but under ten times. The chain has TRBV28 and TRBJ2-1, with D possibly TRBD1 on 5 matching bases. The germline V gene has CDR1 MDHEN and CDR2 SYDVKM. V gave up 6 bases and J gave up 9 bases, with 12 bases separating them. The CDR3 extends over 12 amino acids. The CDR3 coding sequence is TGTGCCAGCAGGCAGACCCAGGGTGAGCAGTTCTTC. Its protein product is CASRQTQGEQFF.

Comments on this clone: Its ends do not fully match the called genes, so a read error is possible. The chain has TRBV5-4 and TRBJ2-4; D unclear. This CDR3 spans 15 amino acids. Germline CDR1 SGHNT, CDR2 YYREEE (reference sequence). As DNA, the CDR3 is TGTGCCAGCAGCTTGGGGGCGTCCGCCAAAAACAGTCAGTACTTC. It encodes CASSLGASAKNSQYF.

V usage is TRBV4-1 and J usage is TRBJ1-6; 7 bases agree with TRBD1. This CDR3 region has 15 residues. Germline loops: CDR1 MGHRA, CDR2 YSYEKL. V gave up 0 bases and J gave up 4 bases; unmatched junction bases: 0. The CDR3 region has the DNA TGCGCCAGCAGCCAAGAGGGACAGTATAATTCACCCCTCCACTTT. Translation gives CASSQEGQYNSPLHF.

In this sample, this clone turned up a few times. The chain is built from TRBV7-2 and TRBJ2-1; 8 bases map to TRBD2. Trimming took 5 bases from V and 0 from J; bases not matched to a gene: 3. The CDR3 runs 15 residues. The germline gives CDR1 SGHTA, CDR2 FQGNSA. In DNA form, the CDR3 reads TGTGCCAGCAGCCCCAGCGGGGGCTCCTACAATGAGCAGTTCTTC. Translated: CASSPSGGSYNEQFF.

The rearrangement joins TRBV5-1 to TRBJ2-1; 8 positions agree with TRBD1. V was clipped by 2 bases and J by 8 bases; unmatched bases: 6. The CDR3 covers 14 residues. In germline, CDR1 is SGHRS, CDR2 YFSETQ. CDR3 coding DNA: TGCGCCAGCAGCTTAAGACAGGGGAAACATGAGCAGTTCTTC. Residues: CASSLRQGKHEQFF.

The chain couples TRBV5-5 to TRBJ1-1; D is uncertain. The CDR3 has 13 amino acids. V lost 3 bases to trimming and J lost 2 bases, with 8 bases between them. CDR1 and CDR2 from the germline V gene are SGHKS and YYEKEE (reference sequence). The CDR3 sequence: CASSSPRNTEAFF. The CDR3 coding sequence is TGTGCCAGCAGCTCCCCGCGAAACACTGAAGCTTTCTTT.

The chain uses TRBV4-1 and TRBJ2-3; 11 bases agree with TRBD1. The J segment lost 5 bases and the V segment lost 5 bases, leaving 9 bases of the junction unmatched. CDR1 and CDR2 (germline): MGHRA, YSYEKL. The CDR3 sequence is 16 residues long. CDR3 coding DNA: TGCGCCAGCAGCTCCCGGACAGGGGGCGATCTAGATACGCAGTATTTT. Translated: CASSSRTGGDLDTQYF.

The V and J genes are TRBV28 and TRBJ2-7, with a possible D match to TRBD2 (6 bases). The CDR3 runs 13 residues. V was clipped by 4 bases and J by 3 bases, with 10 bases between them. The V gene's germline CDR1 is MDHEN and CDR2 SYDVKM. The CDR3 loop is CASSWGVYYEQYF. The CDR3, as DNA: TGTGCCAGCAGTTGGGGGGTCTACTACGAGCAGTACTTC. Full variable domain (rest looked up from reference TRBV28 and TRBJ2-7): DVKVTQSSRYLVKRTGEKVFLECVQDMDHENMFWYRQDPGLGLRLIYFSYDVKMKEKGDIPEGYSVSREKKERFSLILESASTNQTSMYLCASSWGVYYEQYFGPGTRLTVT.

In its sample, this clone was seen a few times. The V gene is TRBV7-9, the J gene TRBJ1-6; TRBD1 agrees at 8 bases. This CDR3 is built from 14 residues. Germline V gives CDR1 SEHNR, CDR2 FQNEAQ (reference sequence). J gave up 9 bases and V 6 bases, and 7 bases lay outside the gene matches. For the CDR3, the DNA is TGTGCCAGCAGGGACCAGGGGGCCAGTTCACCCCTCCACTTT. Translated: CASRDQGASSPLHF.

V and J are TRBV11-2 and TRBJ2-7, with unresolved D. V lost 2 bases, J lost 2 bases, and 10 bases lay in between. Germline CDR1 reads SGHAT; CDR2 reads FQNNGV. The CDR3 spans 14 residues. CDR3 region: CASSLRVFPYEQYF. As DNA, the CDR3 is TGTGCCAGCAGCTTACGGGTCTTCCCCTACGAGCAGTACTTC.